The text below deals with one TCR beta chain. In the original analysis: Filtering differed, since immunoSEQ gave only junction sequences and no quality scores. Clones were sequenced by immunoSEQ multiplex PCR, and TCRdb holds only the in-frame ones, with some missing. The V and J calls and clone size are taken from that table; D and trimming were inferred from the DNA. Of about 1.1 million clones listed, approximately 77% are singletons. This sample was included in a study of shared clonotypes between healthy human individuals. The source is a man aged 18 to 30 in good health. Some clones in this sample may be carry-over from other donors' samples. Sequenced input: memory CD4+ T cells from PBMCs. The subset was: CD45RA-negative fraction.

The CDR3 sequence: CASSIPGQGVDTEAFF. The CDR3 coding sequence is TGTGCCAGCAGCATACCGGGACAGGGGGTCGATACTGAAGCTTTCTTT. This chain connects TRBV28 to TRBJ1-1; TRBD1 matches at 11 bases. The CDR3 totals 16 residues. Germline V gene lookup returns CDR1 MDHEN and CDR2 SYDVKM. Unmatched junction bases numbered 11, after V lost 6 bases and J lost 5 bases.